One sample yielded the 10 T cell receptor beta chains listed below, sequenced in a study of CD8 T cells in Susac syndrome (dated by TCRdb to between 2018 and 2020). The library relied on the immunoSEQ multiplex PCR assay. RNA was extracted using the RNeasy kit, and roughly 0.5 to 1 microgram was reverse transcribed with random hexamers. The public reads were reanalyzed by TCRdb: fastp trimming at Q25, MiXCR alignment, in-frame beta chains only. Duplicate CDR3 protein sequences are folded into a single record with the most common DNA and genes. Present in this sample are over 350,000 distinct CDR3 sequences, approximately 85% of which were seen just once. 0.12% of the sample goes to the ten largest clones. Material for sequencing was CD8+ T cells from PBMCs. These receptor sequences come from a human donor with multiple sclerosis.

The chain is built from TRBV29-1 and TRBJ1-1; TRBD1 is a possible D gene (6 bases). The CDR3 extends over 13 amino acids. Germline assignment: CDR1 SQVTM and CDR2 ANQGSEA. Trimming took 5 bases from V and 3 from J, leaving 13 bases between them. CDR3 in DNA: TGCAGCGTTTACGGGGGGGCGGACACTGAAGCTTTCTTT. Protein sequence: CSVYGGADTEAFF.

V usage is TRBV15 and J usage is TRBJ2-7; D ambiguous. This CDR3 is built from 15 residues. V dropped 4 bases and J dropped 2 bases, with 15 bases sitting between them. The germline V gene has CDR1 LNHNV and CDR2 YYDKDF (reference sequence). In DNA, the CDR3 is TGTGCCACCAGCACTACCCCCCGGAACACCTACGAGCAGTACTTC. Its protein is CATSTTPRNTYEQYF.

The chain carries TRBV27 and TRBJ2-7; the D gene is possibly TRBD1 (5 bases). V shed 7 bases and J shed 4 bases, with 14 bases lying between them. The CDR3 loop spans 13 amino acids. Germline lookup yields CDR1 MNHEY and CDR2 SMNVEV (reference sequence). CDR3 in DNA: TGTGCCAGCACAGCAGGGCCCTTGTACGAGCAGTACTTC. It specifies CASTAGPLYEQYF.

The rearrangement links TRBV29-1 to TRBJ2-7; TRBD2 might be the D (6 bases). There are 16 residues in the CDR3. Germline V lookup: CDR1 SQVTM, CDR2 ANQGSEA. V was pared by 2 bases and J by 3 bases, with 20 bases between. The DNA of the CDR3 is TGCAGCGTTGAATCTTGGGATAGGCAGGGAGGCTACGAGCAGTACTTC. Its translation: CSVESWDRQGGYEQYF.

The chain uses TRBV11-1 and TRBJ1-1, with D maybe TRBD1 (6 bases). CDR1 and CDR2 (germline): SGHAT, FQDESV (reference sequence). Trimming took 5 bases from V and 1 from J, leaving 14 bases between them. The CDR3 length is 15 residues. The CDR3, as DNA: TGTGCCAGCAGCACCCGACAGGTTCGGAACACTGAAGCTTTCTTT. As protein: CASSTRQVRNTEAFF.

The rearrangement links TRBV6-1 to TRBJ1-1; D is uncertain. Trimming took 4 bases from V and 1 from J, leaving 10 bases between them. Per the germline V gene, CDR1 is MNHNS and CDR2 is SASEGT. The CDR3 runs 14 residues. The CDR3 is CASSVHSRNTEAFF. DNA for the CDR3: TGTGCCAGCAGTGTACACAGTAGGAACACTGAAGCTTTCTTT.

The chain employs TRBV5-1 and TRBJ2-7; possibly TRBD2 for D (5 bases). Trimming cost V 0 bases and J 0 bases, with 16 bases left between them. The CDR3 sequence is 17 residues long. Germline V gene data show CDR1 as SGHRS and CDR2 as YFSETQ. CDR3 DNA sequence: TGCGCCAGCAGCTTGGTTTCGGCTAGCCCTATCTCCTACGAGCAGTACTTC. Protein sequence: CASSLVSASPISYEQYF.

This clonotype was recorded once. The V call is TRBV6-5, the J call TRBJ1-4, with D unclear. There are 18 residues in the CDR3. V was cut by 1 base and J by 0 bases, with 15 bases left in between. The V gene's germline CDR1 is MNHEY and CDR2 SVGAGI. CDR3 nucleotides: TGTGCCAGCAGTTACTTCGATATTAAGTCTACAACTAATGAAAAACTGTTTTTT. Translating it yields CASSYFDIKSTTNEKLFF.

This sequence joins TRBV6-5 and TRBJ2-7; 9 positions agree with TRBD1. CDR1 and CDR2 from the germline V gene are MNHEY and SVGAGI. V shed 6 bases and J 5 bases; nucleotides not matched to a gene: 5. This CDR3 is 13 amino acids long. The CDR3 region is CASSYGTGNEQYF. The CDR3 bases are TGTGCCAGCAGCTACGGGACAGGGAACGAGCAGTACTTC.

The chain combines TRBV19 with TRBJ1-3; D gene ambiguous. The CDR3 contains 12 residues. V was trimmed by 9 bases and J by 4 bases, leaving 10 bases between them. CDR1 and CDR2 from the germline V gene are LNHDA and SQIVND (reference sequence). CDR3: CASTTLGNTIYF. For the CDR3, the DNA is TGTGCCAGCACCACGCTGGGAAACACCATATATTTT.